The rows below give T cell receptor beta chains drawn from one sample of a study of T cell clonotyping in hematopoietic cell transplantation. Sequencing was performed with immunoSEQ multiplex PCR; in TCRdb, only in-frame clones are kept and a portion is missing. The sample has 3,000 to 4,000 clones, about a sixth seen once. The sample consisted of peripheral blood mononuclear cells, taken 30 days after allogeneic stem cell transplant. The receptor set was obtained from a male patient aged 50 or older who had an allogeneic stem cell transplant from a related donor, so the T cells may come from the graft donor. Some clones in this sample may be carry-over from other donors' samples. Each CDR3 is given with its conserved first and last residue. Fields, in order: clone size, J gene, V gene, D gene, CDR3 DNA, CDR3 protein. A D gene is named only where the DNA matches it firmly. Size tells how often a clone was seen (once, few, many) or the class of an expanded clone, and some rows leave it out.

few	TRBJ2-3	TRBV11-3	NA	TGTGCCAGCAGCCCGGTTGAGGGGGGATGGGATACGCAGTATTTT	CASSPVEGGWDTQYF
few	TRBJ2-7	TRBV27	TRBD1	TGTGCCAGCAGCCGAACAGGGGTTGAGCAGTACTTC	CASSRTGVEQYF
NA	TRBJ1-5	TRBV25-1	TRBD1	TGTGCCAGCAGTGGACAACAGGGGAATGGCGGGGGCAATCAGCCCCAGCATTTT	CASSGQQGNGGGNQPQHF
few	TRBJ1-5	TRBV7-8	NA	TGTGCCAGCAGCTTAGGAACAGGAGAAAATCAGCCCCAGCATTTT	CASSLGTGENQPQHF
NA	TRBJ1-5	TRBV30	NA	TGTGCCTGGGCCCCGGGGCGTAGCAATCAGCCCCAGCATTTT	CAWAPGRSNQPQHF
NA	TRBJ1-5	TRBV30	NA	TGTGCCTGGAGTAAGGGACCCAGGGAACAGCCCCAGCATTTT	CAWSKGPREQPQHF
NA	TRBJ1-6	TRBV30	TRBD1	TGTGCCTGGAGTCCAGGTCGGGACAGGGGAATGAGTTCACCCCTCCACTTT	CAWSPGRDRGMSSPLHF
few	TRBJ1-4	TRBV29-1	TRBD1	TGCAGCGTTCGGCAGGGGGATAATGAAAAACTGTTTTTT	CSVRQGDNEKLFF
once	TRBJ1-2	TRBV30	NA	TGTGCCTGGAGTCTCGGGATTAACTATGGCTACACCTTC	CAWSLGINYGYTF
few	TRBJ2-7	TRBV4-2	TRBD1	TGTGCCAGCAGCCACCCGGGACAGAACTACGAGCAGTACTTC	CASSHPGQNYEQYF
NA	TRBJ1-6	TRBV27	NA	TGTGCCAGCACCTTCGACAGCTCCTATAATTCACCCCTCCACTTT	CASTFDSSYNSPLHF
few	TRBJ1-2	TRBV29-1	NA	TGCAGCGTCACAGGAACTAACTATGGCTACACCTTC	CSVTGTNYGYTF
NA	TRBJ2-7	TRBV30	NA	TGTGCCTGGCAAGACCAGTTCTACGAGCAGTACTTC	CAWQDQFYEQYF
NA	TRBJ2-7	TRBV27	TRBD2	TGTGCCAGCAGTTTGGGGAGGGACTACGAGCAGTACTTC	CASSLGRDYEQYF
NA	TRBJ2-7	TRBV4-2	NA	TGTGCCAGCAGCCCAGGAGCCCTCCAGGGCGAGCAGTACTTC	CASSPGALQGEQYF
few	TRBJ1-2	TRBV25-1	TRBD1	TGTGCCAGCAGTGAGGGACAGGGGGATTACTATGGCTACACCTTC	CASSEGQGDYYGYTF
NA	TRBJ1-1	TRBV29-1	NA	TGCAGCGTTCCAGCAAACACTGAAGCTTTCTTT	CSVPANTEAFF
NA	TRBJ1-5	TRBV30	NA	TGTGCCTGGGATACAGGGAGAGGTAGCAATCAGCCCCAGCATTTT	CAWDTGRGSNQPQHF
NA	TRBJ1-1	TRBV25-1	TRBD1	TGTGCCAGCAGTGGGGACAGGGCTGAAGCTTTCTTT	CASSGDRAEAFF
NA	TRBJ2-7	TRBV30	NA	TGTGCCTGGAATTCGGGGGCGTACGAGCAGTACTTC	CAWNSGAYEQYF
few	TRBJ1-3	TRBV30	NA	TGTGCCTGGGGACCCTCTGGAAACACCATATATTTT	CAWGPSGNTIYF
NA	TRBJ2-7	TRBV30	NA	TGTGCCTGGAGTGCCCCCACCTACGAGCAGTACTTC	CAWSAPTYEQYF
few	TRBJ2-3	TRBV7-2	TRBD2	TGTGCCAGCAAAGGACTAGGGTCCACAGATACGCAGTATTTT	CASKGLGSTDTQYF
NA	TRBJ2-7	TRBV7-2	NA	TGTGCCAGCAGCTTAAGGTACGAGCAGTACTTC	CASSLRYEQYF
few	TRBJ2-5	TRBV29-1	TRBD1	TGCGGCGTTGAATGGGACAGGGGTCCATGGGAGACCCAGTACTTC	CGVEWDRGPWETQYF
few	TRBJ1-2	TRBV28	NA	TGTGCCAGCAGTCGACCTTTGAGTAAGGCGCCGGGCTACACCTTC	CASSRPLSKAPGYTF
NA	TRBJ1-5	TRBV6-5	NA	TGTGCCAGCAGGCTCGAGATGGGGCAGCAGCCCCAGCATTTT	CASRLEMGQQPQHF
NA	TRBJ2-7	TRBV14	NA	TGTGCCAGCAGCCAGAATGATCTAGGTTCTCGATACGAGCAGTACTTC	CASSQNDLGSRYEQYF